The 17 T cell receptor beta chains in this list originate from one sample, sequenced in a study of CD8+ T cells in alopecia areata (dated by TCRdb to about 2018). Libraries were constructed by the immunoSEQ multiplex PCR assay. RNA was extracted from all samples and reverse transcribed into cDNA, which served as template for TCR sequencing. Here the immuneACCESS table is served through TCRdb, limited to in-frame sequences with V and J called. Missing clones are a known gap in these copies; in checked studies unresolved V genes cover under half, and the rest lacks a known reason. This sample holds 120,000 or so clones; roughly 58% were observed only once. The ten largest clonotypes hold less than 5.5% of the sample. This specimen's time point label, per the study, means: baseline before oral tofacitinib. This sample comprised CD4+ T cells sorted from blood, obtained at week 0. The receptor source for this set is a human donor with alopecia areata.

This chain links TRBV28 with TRBJ2-7; 10 bases line up with TRBD1. The CDR3 has 16 amino acids. V dropped 6 bases and J dropped 3; count of bases not matched to a gene: 11. Germline CDR1 is MDHEN and CDR2 is SYDVKM. The CDR3 reads CASSLTPGQGRYEQYF. DNA of the CDR3: TGTGCCAGCAGCTTGACGCCGGGACAGGGGCGCTACGAGCAGTACTTC.

This clone came up once. The rearrangement uses TRBV7-6 and TRBJ1-2, with TRBD1 identical over 11 bases. Germline trimming cut 5 bases from V and 5 bases from J; bases unmatched to any gene: 7. The germline V gene encodes CDR1 SGHVS and CDR2 FNYEAQ. CDR3 length: 15 residues. The CDR3 loop reads CASSPQGQGVYGYTF. CDR3 coding DNA: TGTGCCAGCAGCCCCCAGGGACAGGGGGTATATGGCTACACCTTC.

This clone came up a few times. The rearrangement joins TRBV5-1 to TRBJ2-2, with 8 nucleotides matching TRBD1. CDR3 length equals 15 residues. Germline loops: CDR1 SGHRS, CDR2 YFSETQ. Trimming took 5 bases from V and 2 from J; bases not matched to a gene: 5. This CDR3 is CASRAQGANTGELFF. CDR3 coding DNA: TGCGCCAGCAGGGCTCAGGGGGCTAACACCGGGGAGCTGTTTTTT.

The V gene is TRBV5-4, the J gene TRBJ2-1; TRBD1 matches 10 bases. V was pared by 4 bases and J by 10 bases, with 11 bases of the junction left unmatched. The CDR3 spans 15 residues. From germline, CDR1 is SGHNT and CDR2 YYREEE (reference sequence). CDR3 DNA: TGTGCCAGCAGCGGGGTCGGGACAGGGGCAAGGGAGCAGTTCTTC. Its protein is CASSGVGTGAREQFF.

The V call is TRBV2, the J call TRBJ1-6, with D uncertain. The CDR3 length is 17 residues. Between the trimmed V and J ends, which lost 1 base and 2 bases, there was a span of 12 bases. Per the germline V gene, CDR1 is SNHLY and CDR2 is FYNNEI. The CDR3 DNA is TGTGCCAGCAGTGAAGGTCATGCGAGCCCCTATAATTCACCCCTCCACTTT. It translates to CASSEGHASPYNSPLHF.

This chain connects TRBV7-9 to TRBJ2-5, with 9 positions matching TRBD1. Germline assignment: CDR1 SEHNR and CDR2 FQNEAQ (reference sequence). Trimming cost V 8 bases and J 4 bases; bases outside gene matches: 5. The CDR3 has 13 residues. Written as DNA, the CDR3 is TGTGCCAGCCTGACAGGGGGACGAGAGACCCAGTACTTC. Translation gives CASLTGGRETQYF.

The V call is TRBV7-2, the J call TRBJ2-1, with D uncertain. Germline V gives CDR1 SGHTA, CDR2 FQGNSA. The CDR3 contains 11 residues. The V gene lost 1 base and the J gene lost 9 bases, with 4 bases spanning the gap. For the CDR3, the DNA is TGTGCCAGCAGCTTAGTCGCTGAGCAGTTCTTC. This codes for CASSLVAEQFF.

This sequence joins TRBV7-9 and TRBJ2-7, with D possibly matching TRBD2 (5 bases). Germline V gene lookup returns CDR1 SEHNR and CDR2 FQNEAQ (reference sequence). CDR3 size: 12 residues. V shed 5 bases and J shed 4 bases, with 9 bases lying between them. The CDR3 reads CASSAGGYEQYF. The CDR3 DNA is TGTGCCAGCAGCGCGGGCGGGTACGAGCAGTACTTC.

The rearrangement uses TRBV7-9 and TRBJ2-5; 9 bases map to TRBD1. CDR3 size: 15 residues. J was trimmed by 4 bases and V by 5 bases; bases with no gene match: 8. Germline V gene data show CDR1 as SEHNR and CDR2 as FQNEAQ (reference sequence). The CDR3 nucleotides read TGTGCCAGCAGCGAGGGGGACAGGGCAGGAGAGACCCAGTACTTC. Protein sequence: CASSEGDRAGETQYF.

The V call is TRBV30, the J call TRBJ2-1; TRBD2 aligns across 8 bases. Trimming removed 1 base from V and 6 bases from J; junction bases left unmatched: 11. Germline assignment: CDR1 GTSNPN and CDR2 SVGIG (reference sequence). CDR3 length equals 16 residues. The CDR3 DNA is TGTGCCTGGAGTGCTCGAGCGGGAGTCCTTCCCAATGAGCAGTTCTTC. Residues: CAWSARAGVLPNEQFF.

This clone is a singleton in its sample. The chain employs TRBV5-1 and TRBJ1-1, with no clear D. V was cut by 0 bases and J by 0 bases, with 15 bases left in between. CDR1 is SGHRS, CDR2 YFSETQ, per germline. The CDR3 contains 17 residues. CDR3 in DNA: TGCGCCAGCAGCTTGGGGGCAGCCCTCAACATGAACACTGAAGCTTTCTTT. Translating gives CASSLGAALNMNTEAFF.

CDR3: CASSRQGHTQYF. The CDR3 nucleotides are TGTGCCAGCAGCCGACAGGGACATACGCAGTATTTT. The J gene is TRBJ2-3, the V gene TRBV6-5; TRBD1 aligns across 7 bases. Trimming cost V 6 bases and J 7 bases; bases outside gene matches: 4. The CDR3 covers 12 residues. Looked up from germline, CDR1 is MNHEY and CDR2 is SVGAGI.

The chain employs TRBV6-1 and TRBJ2-7, with 10 bases aligning to TRBD1. V lost 4 bases, J lost 3 bases, and 6 bases stayed unmatched. The CDR3 is 15 amino acids. Germline V gene sequence: CDR1 MNHNS, CDR2 SASEGT. As DNA, the CDR3 is TGTGCCAGCAGTGCGCGGACAGGGGGTATCTACGAGCAGTACTTC. Translating gives CASSARTGGIYEQYF.

This clone was picked up a small number of times. The chain employs TRBV25-1 and TRBJ1-1, with a weak D call TRBD1 (6 bases). The germline gives CDR1 MGHDK, CDR2 SYGVNS. V dropped 7 bases and J dropped 6 bases, with 18 bases sitting between them. This CDR3 is built from 14 residues. The CDR3: CASTPQGGGAEAFF. The CDR3 region has the DNA TGTGCCAGCACCCCCCAAGGGGGGGGCGCTGAAGCTTTCTTT.

CDR3 nucleotide sequence: TGTGCCAGCAGCGCCAAGACTAGCGGCCCGTACGAGCAGTACTTC. The encoded protein is CASSAKTSGPYEQYF. This chain joins TRBV7-2 and TRBJ2-7, with 9 bases aligning to TRBD2. Germline CDR1 is SGHTA and CDR2 is FQGNSA. The CDR3 runs 15 residues. The V gene end was trimmed by 5 bases and the J gene end by 4 bases; junction bases not matched to a gene: 9.

V is TRBV7-3 and J is TRBJ2-2; 8 positions agree with TRBD2. This CDR3 has 15 residues. Germline CDR1 is SGHTA and CDR2 is FQGTGA. V lost 6 bases, J lost 2 bases, and 5 bases stayed unmatched. The CDR3 reads CASRAAGGNTGELFF. CDR3 nucleotides: TGTGCCAGCAGGGCGGCGGGAGGTAACACCGGGGAGCTGTTTTTT.

Of note for this clone: Other nucleotide sequences from this sample produce the same CDR3. The V and J genes are TRBV30 and TRBJ1-5; D is unclear. The germline V gene has CDR1 GTSNPN and CDR2 SVGIG (reference sequence). The CDR3 consists of 14 residues. Trimming cost V 0 bases and J 1 base, with 7 bases left between them. CDR3 nucleotide sequence: TGTGCCTGGAGTGTACTGGGAAGCAATCAGCCCCAGCATTTT. This encodes CAWSVLGSNQPQHF.